Sequencing of this T cell receptor beta chain was carried out in a study of shared clonotypes between healthy human individuals. Terminally differentiated effector memory CD45RA+ cells were excluded by CCR7 positive selection of CD45RO-negative cells. The assay was immunoSEQ multiplex PCR, and TCRdb's table has in-frame clones only and misses some. The sample has hundreds of thousands of clones; 92% are singletons. This clone was recorded a few times. Trimming took 3 bases from V and 1 from J, leaving 6 bases between them. CDR3 length equals 14 residues. CDR1 is SEHNR, CDR2 FQNEAQ, per germline (reference sequence).

The sequenced sample consisted of naive CD8+ T cells sorted from blood. This clonotype originated in a man between 25 and 39 years old in good health. This chain joins TRBV7-9 and TRBJ2-2; no clear D. CDR3 bases: TGTGCCAGCAGCTTCTGGCAGAACACCGGGGAGCTGTTTTTT. This gives the protein CASSFWQNTGELFF. Complete variable domain (other parts from reference TRBV7-9 and TRBJ2-2): DTGVSQNPRHKITKRGQNVTFRCDPISEHNRLYWYRQTLGQGPEFLTYFQNEAQLEKSRLLSDRFSAERPKGSFSTLEIQRTEQGDSAMYLCASSFWQNTGELFFGEGSRLTVL.